This TCR beta chain was recovered during a study of blood T cell repertoires in COVID-19. Here immunoSEQ multiplex PCR was the method, and the copy in TCRdb shows in-frame clones only, minus some. Of around 300,000 clones listed, 85% were seen once; the top ten hold about 2.3%. Specimen: PBMCs or T cells enriched from blood (not recorded which). This TCR came from a woman aged 45-65 years who had recovered from COVID-19.

CDR3: CASSPRGGQAFF. CDR3 nucleotides: TGTGCCAGCAGTCCTCGAGGGGGCCAAGCTTTCTTT. This sequence joins TRBV5-8 and TRBJ1-1, with 7 bases identical to TRBD1. In germline, CDR1 is SGHTS, CDR2 YDEGEE. The CDR3 runs to 12 residues. After removal of 5 bases from V and 9 bases from J, the junction contained 7 bases not matched to a gene.